This TCR beta chain was recorded in a study of siplizumab effects on memory and regulatory T cells. Study findings and constraints: Naive versus memory phenotype went unassigned for roughly 75-96% of proliferating CD4+ or CD8+ clones.

The data were produced by immunoSEQ multiplex PCR, yet TCRdb's version contains in-frame clones alone and is incomplete. The repertoire includes roughly 100,000 clones, nearly 95% of them detected once, and 0.62% sits in the top ten. Germline lookup yields CDR1 MNHNS and CDR2 SASEGT. The CDR3 is made up of 14 amino acids. Trimming cost V 8 bases and J 3 bases; bases outside gene matches: 3. Note on this clone: The antigen is undetermined.

The sequence came from a human donor in good health. Source material: Tregs sorted from blood. V gene TRBV6-1 combines with J gene TRBJ2-5; 13 nucleotides align to TRBD2. CDR3 nucleotides: TGTGCCAGCGCAACTAGCGGGAGGGAAGAGACCCAGTACTTC. This encodes CASATSGREETQYF.